The 18 T cell receptor beta chains below all came from one sample that was sequenced in a study of response to subunit inactivated influenza vaccine. TCRdb redid the calling of the RT-PCR reads with MiXCR, one entry per CDR3 protein. This table holds about 520,000 distinct CDR3 sequences, 6% to 9% found once. The sequenced sample was PBMCs from blood, obtained less than 30 months after vaccination. The receptors shown here come from a man between 50 and 69 years old who received an inactivated influenza vaccine.

The chain recombines TRBV5-6 with TRBJ2-7; D may correspond to TRBD1 or TRBD2 (6 bases each). Germline values: CDR1 SGHDT, CDR2 YYEEEE. This CDR3 comprises 13 residues. Trimming stripped 7 bases from V and 2 bases from J, with 13 bases between. The CDR3 DNA reads TGTGCCAGCGGCCGGGGGCTCACCTACGAGCAGTACTTC. The encoded protein is CASGRGLTYEQYF.

This clonotype was detected many times. The rearrangement links TRBV20-1 to TRBJ1-4; possibly TRBD1 for D (5 bases). Trimming removed 0 bases at V and 2 bases at J, with 22 bases between. The CDR3 is made up of 19 amino acids. Germline values: CDR1 DFQATT, CDR2 SNEGSKA (reference sequence). The CDR3 DNA follows: TGCAGTGCTAGAGATCTCGTCCCAGGGAAGTGGTCTACTAATGAAAAACTGTTTTTT. Translation gives CSARDLVPGKWSTNEKLFF.

This sequence joins TRBV7-9 and TRBJ2-3; maybe TRBD2 (7 bases). Trimming left V 6 bases short and J 4 bases short, with 20 bases between. CDR3 length: 16 amino acids. CDR1 and CDR2 from the germline V gene are SEHNR and FQNEAQ (reference sequence). The chain's CDR3 is CASRGGGGSWADTQYF. For the CDR3, the DNA is TGTGCCAGCAGAGGGGGTGGCGGGAGTTGGGCAGATACGCAGTATTTT. Filled out from reference TRBV7-9 and TRBJ2-3, the complete variable domain reads DTGVSQNPRHKITKRGQNVTFRCDPISEHNRLYWYRQTLGQGPEFLTYFQNEAQLEKSRLLSDRFSAERPKGSFSTLEIQRTEQGDSAMYLCASRGGGGSWADTQYFGPGTRLTVL.

This chain connects TRBV28 to TRBJ2-5, with D possibly TRBD1 on 5 matching bases. The V end lost 4 bases, the J end lost 2 bases, and 14 bases lay between the germline ends. CDR3 size: 15 residues. CDR1 and CDR2 (germline): MDHEN, SYDVKM. The CDR3 sequence: CASSSRTTSQETQYF. Written as DNA, the CDR3 is TGTGCCAGCAGTTCCAGGACAACTTCTCAAGAGACCCAGTACTTC.

This clonotype was counted a few times. This chain joins TRBV20-1 and TRBJ2-1; 11 bases fit TRBD2. Per the germline V gene, CDR1 is DFQATT and CDR2 is SNEGSKA (reference sequence). CDR3 length: 14 residues. Trimming at V came to 8 bases and at J to 3 bases, leaving 6 bases not matched to a gene. CDR3 in DNA: TGCAGTTTTAGCGGGAGGGCCGACTACAATGAGCAGTTCTTC. It translates to CSFSGRADYNEQFF.

This clonotype was counted only a few times. The chain couples TRBV4-3 to TRBJ1-1; no clear D gene. CDR3 length equals 13 residues. With 1 base removed from V and 3 bases from J, the gap between germline ends came to 6 bases. Germline CDR1 reads LGHNA; CDR2 reads YSLEER. Written as DNA, the CDR3 is TGCGCCAGCAGCCAAGCCCGGGACACTGAAGCTTTCTTT. It yields the protein CASSQARDTEAFF.

This clonotype was found a few times. This chain links TRBV5-6 with TRBJ2-7; D is undetermined. The CDR3 sequence is 14 residues long. Germline CDR1 SGHDT, CDR2 YYEEEE. V was clipped by 5 bases and J by 6 bases, with 18 bases between them. The CDR3, as DNA: TGTGCCAGCAGTTTCGGAAGGAATTTGATCGAGCAGTACTTC. It specifies CASSFGRNLIEQYF.

This clonotype was seen a few times. The chain links TRBV10-3 to TRBJ2-7, with 8 nucleotides matching TRBD1. Germline V CDR1 and CDR2: ENHRY, SYGVKD. The V segment lost 3 bases and the J segment 2 bases; nucleotides outside the gene matches: 0. This CDR3 has 13 amino acids. The CDR3 region has the DNA TGTGCCATCAGTGAACAGGGGGCCTACGAGCAGTACTTC. Its translation: CAISEQGAYEQYF.

J is TRBJ2-3 and V is TRBV12-3 or TRBV12-4, with 8 positions matching TRBD1. The CDR3 loop spans 13 amino acids. The V and J ends lost 10 bases and 3 bases, in that order; junction bases with no gene match: 6. CDR3 loop: CATRTGMTDTQYF. The CDR3 DNA is TGTGCCACTCGGACAGGGATGACAGATACGCAGTATTTT.

The chain combines TRBV4-3 with TRBJ2-4; D might be TRBD2 (7 bases). V lost 5 bases and J 2 bases, leaving 13 bases between the germline ends. CDR3 length equals 15 residues. Per germline, CDR1 LGHNA and CDR2 YSLEER. The DNA of the CDR3 is TGCGCCAGCAGCGGGGGGGGGCCGACCAAAAACATTCAGTACTTC. This translates into CASSGGGPTKNIQYF.

This chain joins TRBV10-3 and TRBJ2-5, with TRBD1 matching over 10 bases. Unmatched junction bases numbered 6, after V lost 6 bases and J lost 5 bases. CDR3 length: 14 residues. The germline V gene has CDR1 ENHRY and CDR2 SYGVKD. CDR3 DNA: TGTGCCATCAGGACAGACAGGGGGCGGGAGACCCAGTACTTC. This codes for CAIRTDRGRETQYF.

This clonotype was observed at least ten times. The rearrangement joins TRBV11-2 to TRBJ2-1; 16 positions agree with TRBD2. The CDR3 is made up of 19 amino acids. The ends lost 1 base at V and 10 bases at J; junction bases unmatched: 13. Germline V gene data show CDR1 as SGHAT and CDR2 as FQNNGV. Here the CDR3 DNA reads TGTGCCAGCAGCTTAGTAGGGACTAGCGGGGGGGCCTTCAGTAACGAGCAGTTCTTC. It yields the protein CASSLVGTSGGAFSNEQFF.

This clonotype was detected many times. The CDR3 here is CSVDREAPLGTQYF. CDR3 nucleotides: TGCAGCGTTGACCGGGAGGCTCCCCTCGGTACCCAGTACTTC. The chain is built from TRBV29-1 and TRBJ2-5; 7 bases align to TRBD2. Germline V gene sequence: CDR1 SQVTM, CDR2 ANQGSEA. This CDR3 comprises 14 residues. J gave up 8 bases and V 3 bases, and 12 bases lay outside the gene matches.

This clonotype was seen only a few times. V gene TRBV5-1 combines with J gene TRBJ1-2, with D uncertain. V lost 0 bases, J lost 0 bases, and 6 bases lay in between. The CDR3 has 14 amino acids. CDR1 SGHRS and CDR2 YFSETQ come from the germline V gene. As DNA, the CDR3 is TGCGCCAGCAGCTTGGAAGGAGCTAACTATGGCTACACCTTC. It specifies CASSLEGANYGYTF.

The chain is built from TRBV7-9 and TRBJ1-5; D unresolved. Trimming stripped 5 bases from V and 0 bases from J, with 11 bases between. CDR1 is SEHNR and CDR2 is FQNEAQ in the germline V gene (reference sequence). CDR3 size: 15 residues. The CDR3 DNA follows: TGTGCCAGCAGCCCATCGGGGTATAGCAATCAGCCCCAGCATTTT. It specifies CASSPSGYSNQPQHF.

There are a few counts of this clonotype. The gene calls are TRBV7-9 and TRBJ2-4; possibly TRBD1 for D (5 bases). V was clipped by 2 bases and J by 0 bases, with 8 bases between them. CDR1 is SEHNR and CDR2 is FQNEAQ in the germline V gene (reference sequence). CDR3 length: 15 residues. The DNA of the CDR3 is TGTGCCAGCAGCTTAACAGGAATAGCCAAAAACATTCAGTACTTC. It encodes CASSLTGIAKNIQYF. Full variable domain (rest looked up from reference TRBV7-9 and TRBJ2-4): DTGVSQNPRHKITKRGQNVTFRCDPISEHNRLYWYRQTLGQGPEFLTYFQNEAQLEKSRLLSDRFSAERPKGSFSTLEIQRTEQGDSAMYLCASSLTGIAKNIQYFGAGTRLSVL.

This clonotype was seen a few times. The chain is built from TRBV14 and TRBJ1-1; TRBD1 aligns across 8 bases. Trimming took 4 bases from V and 7 from J; bases not matched to a gene: 8. The CDR3 consists of 14 residues. The germline gives CDR1 SGHDN, CDR2 FVKESK. For the CDR3, the DNA is TGTGCCAGCAGCCTAGACAGGGGCTTTGGTGAAGCTTTCTTT. This codes for CASSLDRGFGEAFF.

The table lists this clonotype with many counts. The gene calls are TRBV6-1 and TRBJ2-1; D not resolved. The V and J ends lost 6 bases and 3 bases respectively, with 12 bases between them. CDR3 length: 14 amino acids. Germline V gives CDR1 MNHNS, CDR2 SASEGT. The CDR3 loop reads CASREKRIYNEQFF. The CDR3 bases are TGTGCCAGCAGGGAGAAACGGATCTACAATGAGCAGTTCTTC.